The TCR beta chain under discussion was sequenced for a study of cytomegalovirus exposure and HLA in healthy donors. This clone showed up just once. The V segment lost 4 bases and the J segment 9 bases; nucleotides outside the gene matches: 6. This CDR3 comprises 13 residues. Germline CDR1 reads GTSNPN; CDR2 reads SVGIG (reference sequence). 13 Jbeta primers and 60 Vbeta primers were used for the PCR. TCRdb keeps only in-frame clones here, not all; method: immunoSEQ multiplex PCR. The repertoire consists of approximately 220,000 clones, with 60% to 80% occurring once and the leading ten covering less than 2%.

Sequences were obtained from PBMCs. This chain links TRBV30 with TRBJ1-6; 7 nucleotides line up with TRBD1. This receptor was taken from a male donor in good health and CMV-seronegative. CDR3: CAWTGQILSPLHF. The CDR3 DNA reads TGTGCCTGGACGGGACAGATCCTTTCACCCCTCCACTTT.